These 3 T cell receptor beta chains came from one sample sequenced in a study of blood T cell repertoires in COVID-19. The table came from immunoSEQ multiplex PCR; TCRdb's copy has only in-frame clones and leaves some out. The table has around 100,000 clones, 85% to 90% seen once; the top ten hold roughly 5%. Specimen: peripheral blood. These receptors were obtained from a human donor in a cohort sampled during active COVID-19.

This clone was detected only once. V usage is TRBV4-1 and J usage is TRBJ1-4; 9 nucleotides match TRBD1. With V trimmed by 2 bases and J by 4 bases, 5 bases remained unmatched. This CDR3 region has 16 residues. The V gene's germline CDR1 is MGHRA and CDR2 YSYEKL. For the CDR3, the DNA is TGCGCCAGCAGCCAAAACCCGGGACAGGGTAATGAAAAACTGTTTTTT. Translated: CASSQNPGQGNEKLFF.

This sequence joins TRBV10-3 and TRBJ2-7, with TRBD2 matching over 9 bases. CDR3 length: 18 amino acids. Germline assignment: CDR1 ENHRY and CDR2 SYGVKD. J gave up 3 bases and V 6 bases, and 18 bases lay outside the gene matches. The CDR3 spells CAISSPGRQAGGFYEQYF. In DNA form, the CDR3 reads TGTGCCATCAGCTCCCCGGGACGGCAAGCGGGAGGATTCTACGAGCAGTACTTC.

This clone was picked up one time. The J gene is TRBJ1-5, the V gene TRBV6-1, with D hard to call. Per the germline V gene, CDR1 is MNHNS and CDR2 is SASEGT. V was trimmed by 3 bases and J by 6 bases, leaving 12 bases between them. The CDR3 covers 14 residues. The DNA of the CDR3 is TGTGCCAGCAGTGACAGACATTCTTTTCAGCCCCAGCATTTT. Translated: CASSDRHSFQPQHF.